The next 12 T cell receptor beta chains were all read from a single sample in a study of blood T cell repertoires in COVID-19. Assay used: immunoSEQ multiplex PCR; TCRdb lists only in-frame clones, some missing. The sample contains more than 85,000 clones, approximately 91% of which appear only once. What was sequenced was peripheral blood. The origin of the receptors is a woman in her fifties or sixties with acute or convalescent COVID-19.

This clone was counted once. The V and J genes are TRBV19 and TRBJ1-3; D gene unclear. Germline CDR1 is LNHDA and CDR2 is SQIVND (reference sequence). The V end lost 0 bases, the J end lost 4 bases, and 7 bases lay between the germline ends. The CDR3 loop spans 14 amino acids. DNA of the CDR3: TGTGCCAGTAGTATAGATCAGGTCGGAAACACCATATATTTT. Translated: CASSIDQVGNTIYF.

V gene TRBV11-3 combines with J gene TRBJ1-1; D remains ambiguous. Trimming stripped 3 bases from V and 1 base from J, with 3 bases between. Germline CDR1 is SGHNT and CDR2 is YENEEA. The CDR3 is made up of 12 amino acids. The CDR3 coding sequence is TGTGCCAGCAGCTTCAGGAACACTGAAGCTTTCTTT. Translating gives CASSFRNTEAFF.

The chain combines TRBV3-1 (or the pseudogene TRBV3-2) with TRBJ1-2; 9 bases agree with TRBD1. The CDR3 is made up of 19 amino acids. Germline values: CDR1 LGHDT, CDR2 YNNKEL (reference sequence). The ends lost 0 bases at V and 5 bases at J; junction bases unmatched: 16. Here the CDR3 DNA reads TGTGCCAGCAGCCAAGATCGCCGGGACAGGGCCTCAAGACTTTATGGCTACACCTTC. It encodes CASSQDRRDRASRLYGYTF.

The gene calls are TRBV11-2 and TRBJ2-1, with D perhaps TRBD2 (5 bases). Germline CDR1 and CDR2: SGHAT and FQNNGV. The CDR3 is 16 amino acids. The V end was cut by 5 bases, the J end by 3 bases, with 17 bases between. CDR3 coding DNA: TGTGCCAGCAGCCCACTAAGCGGAGCCCTCTACAATGAGCAGTTCTTC. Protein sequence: CASSPLSGALYNEQFF.

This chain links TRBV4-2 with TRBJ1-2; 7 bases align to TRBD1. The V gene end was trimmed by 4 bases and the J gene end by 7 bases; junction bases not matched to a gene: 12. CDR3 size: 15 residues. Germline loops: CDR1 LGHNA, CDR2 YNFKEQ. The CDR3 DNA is TGTGCCAGCAGCCTATCGACAGGGTTAGTCGGTGGCTACACCTTC. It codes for CASSLSTGLVGGYTF.

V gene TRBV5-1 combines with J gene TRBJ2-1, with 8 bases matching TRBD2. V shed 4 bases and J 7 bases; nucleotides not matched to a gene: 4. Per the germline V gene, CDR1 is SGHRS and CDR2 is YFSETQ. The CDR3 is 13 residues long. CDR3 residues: CASSRSGTNEQFF. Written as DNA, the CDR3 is TGCGCCAGCAGCCGTAGCGGGACTAATGAGCAGTTCTTC.

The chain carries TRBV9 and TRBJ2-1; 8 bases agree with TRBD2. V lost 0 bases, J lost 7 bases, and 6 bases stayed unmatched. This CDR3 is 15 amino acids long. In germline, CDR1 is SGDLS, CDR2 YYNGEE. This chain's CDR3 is CASSVAGGPRNEQFF. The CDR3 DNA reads TGTGCCAGCAGCGTAGCGGGAGGGCCCCGGAATGAGCAGTTCTTC.

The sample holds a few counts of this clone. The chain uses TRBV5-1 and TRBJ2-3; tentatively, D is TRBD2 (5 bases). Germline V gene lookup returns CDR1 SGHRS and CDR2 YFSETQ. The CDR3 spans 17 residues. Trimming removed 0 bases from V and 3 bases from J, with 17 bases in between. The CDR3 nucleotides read TGCGCCAGCAGCTTGGGGCCCAGCGGAGGTATGACAGATACGCAGTATTTT. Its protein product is CASSLGPSGGMTDTQYF.

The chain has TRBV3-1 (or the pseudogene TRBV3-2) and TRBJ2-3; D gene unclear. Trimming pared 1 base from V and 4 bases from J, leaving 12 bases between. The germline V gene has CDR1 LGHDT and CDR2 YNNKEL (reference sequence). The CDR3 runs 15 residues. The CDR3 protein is CASSQGLSAADTQYF. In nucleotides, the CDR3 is TGTGCCAGCAGCCAAGGGTTGAGCGCCGCAGATACGCAGTATTTT.

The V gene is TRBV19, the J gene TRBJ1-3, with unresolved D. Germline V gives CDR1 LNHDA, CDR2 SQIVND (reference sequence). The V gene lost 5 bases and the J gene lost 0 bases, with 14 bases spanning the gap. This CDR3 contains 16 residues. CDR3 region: CASSQQPLVSGNTIYF. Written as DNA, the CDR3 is TGTGCCAGTAGTCAACAGCCACTTGTCTCTGGAAACACCATATATTTT.

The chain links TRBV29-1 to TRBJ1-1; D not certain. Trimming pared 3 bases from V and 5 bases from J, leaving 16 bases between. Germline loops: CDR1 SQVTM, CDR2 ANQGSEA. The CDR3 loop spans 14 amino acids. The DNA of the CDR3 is TGCAGCGTTGACCCATCGGGGTTTGGGACTGAAGCTTTCTTT. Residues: CSVDPSGFGTEAFF.

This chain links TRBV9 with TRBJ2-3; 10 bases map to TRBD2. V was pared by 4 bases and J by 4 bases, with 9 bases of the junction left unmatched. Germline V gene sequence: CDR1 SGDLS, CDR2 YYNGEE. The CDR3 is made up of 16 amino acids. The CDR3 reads CASSPQGLARADTQYF. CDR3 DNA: TGTGCCAGCAGCCCCCAGGGACTAGCGCGCGCAGATACGCAGTATTTT.